Many counts were recorded for the clone carrying this T cell receptor beta chain. Its antigen is as yet unknown. This record comes from a study of CD8+CD57+ T cells in acquired aplastic anemia. Study-wide background: Yields of DNA that came from sorted CD4+ and CD8+ cells averaged about 3.5 ug. Healthy donors averaged about 10 million reads for CD4+ cells. The study's findings and limits: It was found that more than 25 CD8+ CDR3 sequences were shared between patients and controls. Any difference that existed in CD8+ Simpson's diversity between patients and controls was not significant.

The template used for profiling TCR beta VDJ and CDR3 was genomic DNA. TCRdb re-derived calls from the reads in MiXCR, one entry per CDR3 protein. The repertoire holds over 100,000 distinct CDR3 sequences, with approximately 41% as singletons. This CDR3 is built from 24 residues. The germline V gene has CDR1 KGHDR and CDR2 SFDVKD. With V trimmed by 1 base and J by 5 bases, 32 bases remained unmatched. This clonotype was sampled from a human donor in good health, serving as a control. The chain joins TRBV24-1 to TRBJ2-5; 8 bases are shared with TRBD2. Sequencing was done on a sample of sorted CD4+, CD8+, or CD8+CD57+ T cells (not recorded which) from PBMCs. As DNA, the CDR3 is TGTGCCACCAGTGATTTACCCCCACCCAAATCCCCTAGCGGGTGGAGCCTATTCCGGGAGACCCAGTACTTC. Protein product: CATSDLPPPKSPSGWSLFRETQYF.